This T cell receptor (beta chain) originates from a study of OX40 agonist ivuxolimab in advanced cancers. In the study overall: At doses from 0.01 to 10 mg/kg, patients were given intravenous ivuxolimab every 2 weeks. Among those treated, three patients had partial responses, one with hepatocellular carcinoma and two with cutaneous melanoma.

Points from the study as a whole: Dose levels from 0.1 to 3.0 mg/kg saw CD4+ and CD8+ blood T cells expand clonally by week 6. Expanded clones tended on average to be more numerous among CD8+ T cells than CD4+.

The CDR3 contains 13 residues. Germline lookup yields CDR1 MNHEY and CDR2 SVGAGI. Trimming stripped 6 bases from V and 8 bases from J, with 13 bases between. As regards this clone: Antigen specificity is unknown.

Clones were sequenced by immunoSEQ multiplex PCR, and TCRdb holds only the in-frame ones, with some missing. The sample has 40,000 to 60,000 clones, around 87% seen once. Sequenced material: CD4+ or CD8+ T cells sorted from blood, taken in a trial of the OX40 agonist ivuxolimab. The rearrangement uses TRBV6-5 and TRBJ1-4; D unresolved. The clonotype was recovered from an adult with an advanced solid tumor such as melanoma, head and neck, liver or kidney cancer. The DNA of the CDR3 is TGTGCCAGCAGCGGATTCGGGCGGGAAAAACTGTTTTTT. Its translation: CASSGFGREKLFF.